The 3 T cell receptor delta chains below were found in one sample sequenced in a study of Vδ1+ human thymocytes. Overall study findings and caveats: In the thymus, TRG and TRD repertoires looked highly polyclonal with Gaussian CDR3 lengths.

No cognate antigen is known for these TCRs. Sequences come from RNA converted to cDNA by reverse transcription. Pooled V-gene forward primers with one constant-region reverse primer generated the CDR3 amplicons by multiplex PCR. TCRdb made new clone calls on the multiplex PCR reads using CATT. Of more than 45,000 delta-chain clones in the sample, around 16% are singletons; the top ten hold around 0.37%. The sample was Vdelta1+ gamma-delta thymocytes from the thymus. Subset denoted: FACS-sorted CD3+ TCRalphabeta- TCRVdelta1+ TCRVdelta2- thymocytes. The receptors were gathered from a girl less than two years old who had congenital heart surgery.

This clone was counted a few times. The chain combines TRDV1 with TRDJ1; the match to TRDD2 covers 7 bases. The J segment lost 2 bases and the V segment lost 1 base, leaving 22 bases of the junction unmatched. This CDR3 spans 21 amino acids. Germline-derived CDR1 and CDR2 are TSWWSYY and QGS. CDR3 bases: TGTGCTCTTGGGGAACGGCTGTTTCCTACACTACTGGCAAAGGAAACCGATAAACTCATCTTT. Translating it yields CALGERLFPTLLAKETDKLIF.

This chain links TRDV1 with TRDJ1; 8 bases line up with TRDD2. This CDR3 contains 18 residues. V gave up 1 base and J gave up 7 bases; unmatched junction bases: 17. In germline, CDR1 is TSWWSYY, CDR2 QGS. The CDR3 protein is CALGEPFLSLEKSAKLIF. DNA of the CDR3: TGTGCTCTTGGGGAACCCTTCCTATCCCTAGAGAAGAGTGCTAAACTCATCTTT.

This chain uses TRDV1 with TRDJ1; TRDD3 matches 11 bases. The germline V gene has CDR1 TSWWSYY and CDR2 QGS. V lost 4 bases, J lost 4 bases, and 23 bases stayed unmatched. CDR3 size: 21 residues. The CDR3 bases are TGTGCTCTTGGGGCCTTCCTTGGTGGGGGATACGGGTGGGAGTCAGTCGATAAACTCATCTTT. It encodes CALGAFLGGGYGWESVDKLIF.